Below, one TCR beta chain is given with its context. Its antigen remains unknown. Libraries were prepared by immunoSEQ multiplex PCR; TCRdb keeps only in-frame clonotypes and omits some of them. The profile shows 25,000 to 35,000 clones, about nine tenths of them singletons. The sample originates from a study of T cells in localized non-small cell lung cancer. The CDR3 loop spans 16 amino acids. The ends were cut back, 5 bases at V and 7 bases at J, with 23 bases in the middle. The germline V gene encodes CDR1 LNHDA and CDR2 SQIVND (reference sequence). The study's findings and limits: Longer overall survival associated with higher blood T cell density; shorter survival with higher adjacent-lung clonality. Heterogeneity remains possible, as sequencing covered one tumor region only.

This chain links TRBV19 with TRBJ1-2; unclear D gene. The TCR was taken from a woman aged 40-75 years with stage I lung adenocarcinoma. The sequences come from peripheral blood, collected before any cancer treatment. The chain's CDR3 is CASSPRFTAPSGGYTF. For the CDR3, the DNA is TGTGCCAGTAGTCCCCGTTTTACGGCCCCTTCAGGTGGCTACACCTTC.